Sequencing of this T cell receptor (beta chain) was carried out in a study of the immune and genomic landscape of osteosarcoma. Background on the study: Pediatric and adult high-grade osteosarcoma patients, median diagnosis age around 27. Regarding the study as a whole: Four to six cases had one hyperexpanded dominant clone and under 100 clonotypes.

CDR1 and CDR2 from the germline V gene are SGHNT and YENEEA. CDR3 length: 17 residues. Deletions cut 1 base from V and 0 bases from J, with 10 bases between. This clone has only a few counts. The antigen is unknown. The repertoire was sequenced with immunoSEQ multiplex PCR; TCRdb's copy has only in-frame clones and lacks some. This table has under 1,500 clones, about three quarters appearing once. The post-treatment osteosarcoma tumors were primary, local recurrence or metastasis specimens from poor-prognosis patients. The chain joins TRBV11-3 to TRBJ2-6, with D hard to call. The receptor was isolated from a man younger than 45 with osteosarcoma. Sequencing used primary tumor tissue from the femur. This CDR3 is CASSLVPGYSGANVLTF. The DNA of the CDR3 is TGTGCCAGCAGCTTAGTTCCAGGCTACTCTGGGGCCAACGTCCTGACTTTC.